The rows below give T cell receptor beta chains drawn from one sample of a study of blood T cells in healthy people across ages. MiXCR, applied by TCRdb to the 5' RACE reads, yields one record per CDR3 protein. Among approximately 760,000 distinct CDR3 sequences, about 25% were seen once, and the ten largest hold 9% to 9.5%. The data were also submitted as part of a second study, on T cells of mothers and their children.

Sequencing was done on a sample of blood. The receptors were gathered from a boy aged 5 to 17 in good health. Each CDR3 is given with its conserved first and last residue. D genes are given only for firm matches. The size field is filled for only some rows; it gives once, few, many or a size class.

clone_size: few
d_call: TRBD1
j_call: TRBJ1-2
v_call: TRBV7-3
cdr3_aa: CASSLEDRVGYTF
cdr3_nt: TGTGCCAGCAGCTTGGAAGACAGGGTTGGCTACACCTTC

clone_size: .
d_call: .
j_call: TRBJ2-7
v_call: TRBV7-2
cdr3_aa: CASSNYGGEQYF
cdr3_nt: TGTGCCAGCAGCAACTATGGCGGCGAGCAGTACTTC

clone_size: few
d_call: TRBD2
j_call: TRBJ2-3
v_call: TRBV3-1
cdr3_aa: CASSQVSGGADTQYF
cdr3_nt: TGTGCCAGCAGCCAAGTCAGCGGGGGGGCGGATACGCAGTATTTT

clone_size: few
d_call: .
j_call: TRBJ2-4
v_call: TRBV15
cdr3_aa: CATSRDSVSQNIQYF
cdr3_nt: TGTGCCACCAGCAGAGATTCGGTTAGCCAAAACATTCAGTACTTC

clone_size: few
d_call: TRBD2
j_call: TRBJ2-5
v_call: TRBV7-9
cdr3_aa: CASSLTGLVQETQYF
cdr3_nt: TGTGCCAGCAGCCTCACAGGACTAGTACAAGAGACCCAGTACTTC

clone_size: .
d_call: TRBD1
j_call: TRBJ2-3
v_call: TRBV5-6
cdr3_aa: CASSMDRVGTDTQYF
cdr3_nt: TGTGCCAGCAGCATGGACAGGGTTGGCACAGATACGCAGTATTTT

clone_size: .
d_call: TRBD2
j_call: TRBJ2-3
v_call: TRBV7-9
cdr3_aa: CASNTPVAGGIGDTQYF
cdr3_nt: TGTGCCAGCAACACCCCTGTAGCGGGAGGCATAGGAGATACGCAGTATTTT

clone_size: once
d_call: TRBD2
j_call: TRBJ2-1
v_call: TRBV28
cdr3_aa: CASGRGGQYNEQFF
cdr3_nt: TGTGCCAGCGGGCGGGGGGGCCAATACAATGAGCAGTTCTTC

clone_size: few
d_call: TRBD1
j_call: TRBJ1-4
v_call: TRBV12-3/TRBV12-4
cdr3_aa: CASSLGRQGMGEKLFF
cdr3_nt: TGTGCCAGCAGTTTAGGACGACAGGGCATGGGGGAAAAACTGTTTTTT

clone_size: many
d_call: .
j_call: TRBJ2-5
v_call: TRBV5-6
cdr3_aa: CASSHWVGETQYF
cdr3_nt: TGTGCCAGCAGCCACTGGGTTGGAGAGACCCAGTACTTC

clone_size: few
d_call: TRBD2
j_call: TRBJ2-7
v_call: TRBV5-6
cdr3_aa: CASSLKSPIDLAGPTYEQYF
cdr3_nt: TGTGCCAGCAGCTTGAAGTCACCGATTGACCTAGCGGGACCCACCTACGAGCAGTACTTC

clone_size: .
d_call: TRBD2
j_call: TRBJ2-3
v_call: TRBV5-6
cdr3_aa: CASSPGASGTDTQYF
cdr3_nt: TGTGCCAGCAGCCCCGGGGCTAGCGGGACGGATACGCAGTATTTT

clone_size: few
d_call: .
j_call: TRBJ1-2
v_call: TRBV15
cdr3_aa: CATSTPGAYGYTF
cdr3_nt: TGTGCCACCAGCACCCCGGGGGCGTACGGCTACACCTTC

clone_size: .
d_call: .
j_call: TRBJ1-1
v_call: TRBV11-2
cdr3_aa: CASSLGRLAGKAFF
cdr3_nt: TGTGCCAGCAGCTTAGGAAGATTGGCAGGGAAAGCTTTCTTT

clone_size: .
d_call: TRBD2
j_call: TRBJ2-1
v_call: TRBV3-1
cdr3_aa: CASSQDPAGGLWNEQFF
cdr3_nt: TGTGCCAGCAGCCAAGATCCTGCGGGAGGCCTCTGGAATGAGCAGTTCTTC

clone_size: .
d_call: .
j_call: TRBJ1-1
v_call: TRBV7-3
cdr3_aa: CASSLLRETEAFF
cdr3_nt: TGTGCCAGCAGCTTACTAAGGGAAACTGAAGCTTTCTTT

clone_size: .
d_call: TRBD1
j_call: TRBJ1-2
v_call: TRBV7-9
cdr3_aa: CASTRGGGYTF
cdr3_nt: TGTGCCAGCACCAGGGGGGGAGGCTACACCTTC

clone_size: .
d_call: TRBD1
j_call: TRBJ1-1
v_call: TRBV5-1
cdr3_aa: CASSLAPTGVNTEAFF
cdr3_nt: TGCGCCAGCAGCTTGGCACCGACAGGGGTGAACACTGAAGCTTTCTTT

clone_size: few
d_call: .
j_call: TRBJ2-7
v_call: TRBV7-2
cdr3_aa: CASGLVGKGEQYF
cdr3_nt: TGTGCCAGCGGCTTAGTGGGGAAGGGCGAGCAGTACTTC

clone_size: few
d_call: .
j_call: TRBJ2-2
v_call: TRBV29-1
cdr3_aa: CSVSGTLSTGELFF
cdr3_nt: TGCAGTGTTTCCGGGACGCTATCCACCGGGGAGCTGTTTTTT

clone_size: .
d_call: .
j_call: TRBJ1-2
v_call: TRBV4-3
cdr3_aa: CASSQVSGGAGYTF
cdr3_nt: TGCGCCAGCAGCCAAGTATCCGGGGGCGCTGGCTACACCTTC

clone_size: .
d_call: .
j_call: TRBJ2-1
v_call: TRBV28
cdr3_aa: CASSLTLQGSNEQFF
cdr3_nt: TGTGCCAGCAGTCTAACATTGCAGGGTTCCAATGAGCAGTTCTTC

clone_size: few
d_call: .
j_call: TRBJ1-1
v_call: TRBV12-5
cdr3_aa: CASGPDPRTREGMNTEAFF
cdr3_nt: TGTGCTAGTGGGCCTGATCCCCGGACAAGAGAGGGGATGAACACTGAAGCTTTCTTT

clone_size: .
d_call: .
j_call: TRBJ2-2
v_call: TRBV15
cdr3_aa: CAKARGAGTGELFF
cdr3_nt: TGTGCCAAGGCCCGGGGGGCGGGCACCGGGGAGCTGTTTTTT

clone_size: .
d_call: TRBD1
j_call: TRBJ2-2
v_call: TRBV6-2/TRBV6-3
cdr3_aa: CASQGAAYTGELFF
cdr3_nt: TGTGCCAGCCAGGGGGCGGCCTACACCGGGGAGCTGTTTTTT

clone_size: .
d_call: .
j_call: TRBJ2-5
v_call: TRBV4-3
cdr3_aa: CASSQDLKAGETQYF
cdr3_nt: TGCGCCAGCAGCCAAGATCTGAAGGCCGGAGAGACCCAGTACTTC

clone_size: .
d_call: TRBD1
j_call: TRBJ1-6
v_call: TRBV19
cdr3_aa: CASSSRDRGNSPLHF
cdr3_nt: TGTGCCAGTAGTTCACGGGACAGGGGTAATTCACCCCTCCACTTT

clone_size: many
d_call: .
j_call: TRBJ1-1
v_call: TRBV5-6
cdr3_aa: CASSLRRNTEAFF
cdr3_nt: TGTGCCAGCAGCCTGAGAAGGAACACTGAAGCTTTCTTT

clone_size: .
d_call: .
j_call: TRBJ2-1
v_call: TRBV7-9
cdr3_aa: CASSPHNQGYNEQFF
cdr3_nt: TGTGCCAGCAGCCCACACAACCAGGGCTACAATGAGCAGTTCTTC

clone_size: few
d_call: .
j_call: TRBJ2-1
v_call: TRBV3-1
cdr3_aa: CASSPWAVDEQFF
cdr3_nt: TGTGCCAGCAGCCCTTGGGCGGTGGATGAGCAGTTCTTC

clone_size: .
d_call: .
j_call: TRBJ2-3
v_call: TRBV6-5
cdr3_aa: CASQALSTQYF
cdr3_nt: TGTGCCAGCCAAGCTTTGAGTACGCAGTATTTT

clone_size: .
d_call: TRBD1
j_call: TRBJ1-1
v_call: TRBV10-3
cdr3_aa: CAITGDRGVNTEAFF
cdr3_nt: TGTGCCATCACCGGGGACAGGGGGGTGAACACTGAAGCTTTCTTT

clone_size: few
d_call: .
j_call: TRBJ1-5
v_call: TRBV28
cdr3_aa: CASRTIRQGRNQPQHF
cdr3_nt: TGTGCCAGCAGGACGATACGGCAGGGTAGGAATCAGCCCCAGCATTTT

clone_size: .
d_call: .
j_call: TRBJ2-7
v_call: TRBV7-9
cdr3_aa: CASSLVRDQYF
cdr3_nt: TGTGCCAGCAGCTTAGTAAGGGATCAGTACTTC

clone_size: .
d_call: .
j_call: TRBJ1-4
v_call: TRBV12-3/TRBV12-4
cdr3_aa: CASSLALMGQEKLFF
cdr3_nt: TGTGCCAGCAGTTTAGCGCTTATGGGGCAGGAAAAACTGTTTTTT

clone_size: few
d_call: TRBD1
j_call: TRBJ1-2
v_call: TRBV27
cdr3_aa: CASSLNRDSYGYTF
cdr3_nt: TGTGCCAGCAGTCTCAACCGGGACAGCTATGGCTACACCTTC

clone_size: few
d_call: TRBD1
j_call: TRBJ1-5
v_call: TRBV6-6
cdr3_aa: CASEIRQGDQPQHF
cdr3_nt: TGTGCCAGCGAGATTCGACAGGGCGATCAGCCCCAGCATTTT